Ten or more counts support the clone carrying this T cell receptor (beta chain). Antigen unknown. This table comes from immunoSEQ multiplex PCR, and its TCRdb copy is limited to in-frame clones, with some not included. The data show about 680,000 clones, with just over 90% seen just once and 24% held by the top ten. Naive CD8 isolation took CD45RO-negative cells positively selected for CCR7 and excluded terminally differentiated effector memory CD45RA+ cells. The sample is drawn from a study of shared clonotypes between healthy human individuals. Study-wide results and caveats: The genetic and exposure-history diversity represented was limited by few donors. The study found lower generation probabilities in non-shared clonotypes than in those shared by all four donors. With a handful of donors compared, 4% to 5.5% of naive CD4 clonotypes were shared. Larger estimated richness was generally seen in naive subsets than in memory subsets.

V was clipped by 0 bases and J by 6 bases, with 8 bases between them. This CDR3 comprises 13 residues. Germline lookup yields CDR1 MNHEY and CDR2 SMNVEV (reference sequence). V usage is TRBV27 and J usage is TRBJ1-2; D is unclear. The sequencing input was naive CD8+ T cells sorted from blood. The receptor was derived from a man aged 25-40 years in good health. The CDR3 bases are TGTGCCAGCAGTTTATCCCCGGGGAATGGCTACACCTTC. Amino acids: CASSLSPGNGYTF.